Each of the 11 T cell receptor beta chains below was sequenced from the same sample in a study of radiotherapy plus CTLA-4 blockade in lung cancer. Assay: immunoSEQ multiplex PCR; the TCRdb copy retains only in-frame clones and omits some. Here the sample spans approximately 80,000 clones, over 65% being singletons. The specimen comprised peripheral blood, sampled from a patient treated with radiotherapy plus ipilimumab. These TCRs come from a human donor with non-small cell lung cancer whose response to radiotherapy plus ipilimumab could not be evaluated.

This clone is a singleton in its sample. The chain joins TRBV19 to TRBJ1-1, with TRBD1 matching 7 bases. V lost 0 bases to trimming and J lost 10 bases; unmatched junction nucleotides: 11. Germline CDR1 LNHDA, CDR2 SQIVND (reference sequence). CDR3 length: 15 amino acids. The CDR3 region is CASSIEVPGGGRAFF. For the CDR3, the DNA is TGTGCCAGTAGTATAGAGGTCCCAGGGGGTGGACGAGCTTTCTTT. Based on the CDR3 plus reference TRBV19 and TRBJ1-1, the full variable domain is DGGITQSPKYLFRKEGQNVTLSCEQNLNHDAMYWYRQDPGQGLRLIYYSQIVNDFQKGDIAEGYSVSREKKESFPLTVTSAQKNPTAFYLCASSIEVPGGGRAFFGQGTRLTVV.

The J gene is TRBJ2-5, the V gene TRBV19; D possibly corresponds to TRBD1 (6 bases). Per germline, CDR1 LNHDA and CDR2 SQIVND (reference sequence). Deletions cut 2 bases from V and 5 bases from J, with 6 bases between. The CDR3 sequence is 12 residues long. CDR3 sequence reads: CASSIRGETQYF. DNA of the CDR3: TGTGCCAGTAGTATAAGGGGGGAGACCCAGTACTTC. Drawing the rest from reference TRBV19 and TRBJ2-5, the complete variable domain is DGGITQSPKYLFRKEGQNVTLSCEQNLNHDAMYWYRQDPGQGLRLIYYSQIVNDFQKGDIAEGYSVSREKKESFPLTVTSAQKNPTAFYLCASSIRGETQYFGPGTRLLVL.

V gene TRBV19 combines with J gene TRBJ2-2; TRBD2 might be the D (5 bases). The CDR3 runs to 15 residues. Germline V gene data show CDR1 as LNHDA and CDR2 as SQIVND (reference sequence). V lost 5 bases and J 1 base, leaving 11 bases between the germline ends. The CDR3 spells CASSSLEGNTGELFF. The DNA for the CDR3 is TGTGCCAGTAGTTCACTAGAGGGGAACACCGGGGAGCTGTTTTTT.

The chain combines TRBV19 with TRBJ2-5, with unresolved D. V was clipped by 6 bases and J by 4 bases, with 15 bases between them. The CDR3 spans 14 residues. CDR1 LNHDA and CDR2 SQIVND come from the germline V gene (reference sequence). CDR3 protein: CASRRSSSGETQYF. In DNA, the CDR3 is TGTGCCAGTAGGAGATCCTCTTCGGGAGAGACCCAGTACTTC.

This clone has a handful of counts. The V gene is TRBV5-6, the J gene TRBJ1-6, with a possible D match to TRBD1 (5 bases). This CDR3 region has 17 residues. Per germline, CDR1 SGHDT and CDR2 YYEEEE. V lost 4 bases, J lost 0 bases, and 14 bases lay in between. CDR3 nucleotide sequence: TGTGCCAGCAGCCCCCGGGGGGGGACCTCCTATAATTCACCCCTCCACTTT. Translating gives CASSPRGGTSYNSPLHF.

This chain joins TRBV10-1 and TRBJ2-7; 7 nucleotides match TRBD2. There are 15 residues in the CDR3. Germline CDR1 WNHNN, CDR2 SYGVQD (reference sequence). The trim removed 0 bases at V and 6 bases at J, leaving 8 bases unmatched. The DNA of the CDR3 is TGCGCCAGCAGTGAGTCTGGGGGAGGGCCGCGCGAGCAGTACTTC. The encoded protein is CASSESGGGPREQYF.

The CDR3 protein is CASSLELGTGFYEQYF. CDR3 in DNA: TGTGCCAGCAGTTTAGAGTTGGGGACAGGGTTCTACGAGCAGTACTTC. The chain carries TRBV27 and TRBJ2-7, with 9 bases identical to TRBD1. The length of the CDR3 is 16 residues. Per the germline V gene, CDR1 is MNHEY and CDR2 is SMNVEV (reference sequence). Trimming cost V 2 bases and J 3 bases; bases outside gene matches: 8.

This clone was detected only a few times. The V call is TRBV30, the J call TRBJ2-5, with TRBD1 matching over 9 bases. V was pared by 4 bases and J by 4 bases, with 7 bases of the junction left unmatched. The CDR3 spans 14 residues. Germline CDR1 and CDR2: GTSNPN and SVGIG (reference sequence). CDR3 region: CAWTRDRDPETQYF. CDR3 DNA sequence: TGTGCCTGGACTAGGGACAGGGACCCAGAGACCCAGTACTTC.

This chain joins TRBV19 and TRBJ1-4, with TRBD1 matching over 10 bases. CDR3 size: 15 residues. Trimming removed 6 bases from V and 8 bases from J; junction bases left unmatched: 9. In germline, CDR1 is LNHDA, CDR2 SQIVND (reference sequence). CDR3 sequence (DNA): TGTGCCAGTAGACCGGGACAGGGGTTAGGGGAAAAACTGTTTTTT. Translating it yields CASRPGQGLGEKLFF. The full variable domain, rest sourced from reference TRBV19 and TRBJ1-4, is DGGITQSPKYLFRKEGQNVTLSCEQNLNHDAMYWYRQDPGQGLRLIYYSQIVNDFQKGDIAEGYSVSREKKESFPLTVTSAQKNPTAFYLCASRPGQGLGEKLFFGSGTQLSVL.

The gene calls are TRBV10-3 and TRBJ1-5; TRBD1 aligns across 9 bases. This CDR3 spans 19 amino acids. CDR1 ENHRY and CDR2 SYGVKD come from the germline V gene. J lost 0 bases, V lost 3 bases, and 12 bases had no gene match. The CDR3 region is CAISDPGTGFSNSNQPQHF. DNA of the CDR3: TGTGCCATCAGTGACCCCGGGACAGGGTTTTCTAATAGCAATCAGCCCCAGCATTTT.

This clone was seen just once. The rearrangement links TRBV7-9 to TRBJ2-2, with TRBD1 matching 8 bases. Germline loops: CDR1 SEHNR, CDR2 FQNEAQ (reference sequence). This CDR3 comprises 15 residues. The junction had 7 bases not matched to a gene; V was cut back by 5 bases and J by 5 bases. CDR3 protein: CASSLGQVSTGELFF. The DNA for the CDR3 is TGTGCCAGCAGCCTGGGACAGGTTTCTACCGGGGAGCTGTTTTTT.